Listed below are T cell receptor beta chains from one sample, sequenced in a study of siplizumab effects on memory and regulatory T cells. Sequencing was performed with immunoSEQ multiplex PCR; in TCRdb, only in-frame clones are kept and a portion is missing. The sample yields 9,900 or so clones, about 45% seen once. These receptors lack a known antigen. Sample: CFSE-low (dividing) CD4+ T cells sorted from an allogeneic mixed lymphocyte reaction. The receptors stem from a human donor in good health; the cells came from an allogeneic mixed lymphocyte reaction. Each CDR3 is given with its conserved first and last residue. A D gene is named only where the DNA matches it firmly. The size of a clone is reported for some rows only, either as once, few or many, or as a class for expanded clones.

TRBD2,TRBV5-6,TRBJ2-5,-,CASSLASGTSGFQETQYF,TGTGCCAGCAGCTTGGCCTCAGGAACTAGCGGATTCCAAGAGACCCAGTACTTC
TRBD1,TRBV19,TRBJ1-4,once,CASRPGQGANEKLFF,TGTGCCAGTAGACCCGGACAGGGCGCTAATGAAAAACTGTTTTTT
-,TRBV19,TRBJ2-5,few,CASSIGQRVQETQYF,TGTGCCAGTAGTATAGGACAGCGCGTACAAGAGACCCAGTACTTC
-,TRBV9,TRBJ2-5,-,CASSVGGGATLQETQYF,TGTGCCAGCAGCGTAGGCGGTGGGGCAACACTCCAAGAGACCCAGTACTTC
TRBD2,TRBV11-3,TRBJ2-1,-,CASSSSLDSGIYNEQFF,TGTGCCAGCAGCTCCTCCTTAGATAGCGGGATCTACAATGAGCAGTTCTTC
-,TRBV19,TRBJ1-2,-,CASKDGRAYGYTF,TGTGCCAGTAAAGACGGTCGCGCCTATGGCTACACCTTC
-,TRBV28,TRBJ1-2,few,CATLGNNYGYTF,TGTGCCACCCTGGGAAATAATTATGGCTACACCTTC
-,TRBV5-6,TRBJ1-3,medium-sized,CASSPRAVGNTIYF,TGTGCCAGCAGCCCGCGGGCGGTTGGAAACACCATATATTTT
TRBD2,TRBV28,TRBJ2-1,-,CASRVLAGAYNEQFF,TGTGCCAGCAGGGTGTTAGCGGGAGCGTACAATGAGCAGTTCTTC
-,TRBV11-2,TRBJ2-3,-,CASSLIKPGLFTDTQYF,TGTGCCAGCAGCTTAATAAAACCTGGACTGTTCACAGATACGCAGTATTTT
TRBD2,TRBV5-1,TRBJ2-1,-,CASSPLTGGKTSGTNEQFF,TGCGCCAGCAGCCCCCTCACAGGGGGTAAGACTAGCGGGACTAATGAGCAGTTCTTC
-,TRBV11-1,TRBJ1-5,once,CASSLSGKSNQPQHF,TGTGCCAGCAGCTTATCAGGGAAGAGCAATCAGCCCCAGCATTTT
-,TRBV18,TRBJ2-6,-,CASSPPWTGANVLTF,TGTGCCAGCTCACCACCGTGGACTGGGGCCAACGTCCTGACTTTC
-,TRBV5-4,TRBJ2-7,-,CASSLGGLREGYEQYF,TGTGCCAGCAGCTTGGGGGGGCTGAGGGAAGGATACGAGCAGTACTTC
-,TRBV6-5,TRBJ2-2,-,CASTTPNTGELFF,TGTGCCAGCACTACCCCTAACACCGGGGAGCTGTTTTTT
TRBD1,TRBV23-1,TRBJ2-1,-,CASSQSCGTGLSNEQFF,TGCGCCAGCAGTCAGTCCTGCGGGACAGGGCTTAGCAATGAGCAGTTCTTC
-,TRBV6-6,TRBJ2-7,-,CASSYRAANPYEQYF,TGTGCCAGCAGTTATAGGGCGGCAAACCCCTACGAGCAGTACTTC